This T cell receptor beta chain was found in a study of identical twins. Study-wide results and limits: Low generation probability was overrepresented in out-of-frame alpha sequences shared by twins.

CDR1 and CDR2 (germline): SGHVS, FQNEAQ. This CDR3 spans 14 amino acids. Trimming stripped 0 bases from V and 7 bases from J, with 12 bases between. This clonotype appeared a few times. What it binds is not known. TCRdb processed the 5' RACE reads anew with MiXCR; each CDR3 protein has one entry. The data contain under 250,000 distinct CDR3 sequences, 6% to 8.5% of them seen just once; the ten biggest clones take up about 5.6%. These same data were also listed under a study on yellow fever vaccine responses in identical twins.

Source material: CD8+ T cells sorted from blood. The source of this sequence is a woman aged 18 to 35 in good health. This chain connects TRBV7-8 to TRBJ2-5; TRBD1 is a possible D gene (6 bases). The CDR3 coding sequence is TGTGCCAGCAGCTTAGCCACAGGGTTTCGGACCCAGTACTTC. This encodes CASSLATGFRTQYF.